This TCR beta chain came from a study of blood T cell repertoires in COVID-19. Whole-study context: COVID-19 samples, acute and convalescent, were from the United States, Italy and Spain. Nucleic acid was either cDNA or gDNA, and it came from T cells, B-cell-depleted T cells, or PBMCs.

The authors' processing: Reference gene primer amplification gave estimated nucleated cell counts. Clones were read by immunoSEQ multiplex PCR, and TCRdb kept only the in-frame ones, dropping some. Clone size and V and J calls were adopted from that table, with D and trimming inferred from the DNA. The table lists approximately 65,000 clones, approximately 86% of them singletons. This CDR3 comprises 16 residues. With 4 bases removed from V and 7 bases from J, the gap between germline ends came to 21 bases. Per germline, CDR1 KGHDR and CDR2 SFDVKD. The TCR comes from a man aged 40-49 years with acute or convalescent COVID-19. The chain carries TRBV24-1 and TRBJ1-2; tentatively, D is TRBD1 (6 bases). Input material: peripheral blood. The CDR3 nucleotides read TGTGCCACCAGTGACGACCGGGACATCCTTTCCGGTGGCTACACCTTC. Protein sequence: CATSDDRDILSGGYTF.